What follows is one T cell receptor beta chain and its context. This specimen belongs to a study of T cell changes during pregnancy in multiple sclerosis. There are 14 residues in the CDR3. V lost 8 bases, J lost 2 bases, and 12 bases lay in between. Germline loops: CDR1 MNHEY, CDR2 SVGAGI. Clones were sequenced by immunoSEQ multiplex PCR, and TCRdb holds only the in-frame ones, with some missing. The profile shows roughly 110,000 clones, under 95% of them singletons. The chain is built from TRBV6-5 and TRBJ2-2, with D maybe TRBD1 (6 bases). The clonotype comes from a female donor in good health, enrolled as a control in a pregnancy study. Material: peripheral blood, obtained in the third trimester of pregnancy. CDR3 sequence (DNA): TGTGCCAGCGGTGAGACAGGAAACACCGGGGAGCTGTTTTTT. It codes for CASGETGNTGELFF.